This T cell receptor beta chain was identified during a study of blood T cell repertoires in COVID-19. This CDR3 has 14 amino acids. CDR1 is SGHRS and CDR2 is YFSETQ in the germline V gene. V lost 4 bases, J lost 8 bases, and 7 bases stayed unmatched. Assay used: immunoSEQ multiplex PCR; TCRdb lists only in-frame clones, some missing. Of about 150,000 clones listed, 60% to 85% were seen once; the top ten hold roughly 1.5%. The TCR was taken from a man of 80 years or more with acute or convalescent COVID-19. The gene calls are TRBV5-1 and TRBJ2-1, with 9 bases lining up with TRBD1. The source material was peripheral blood. Here the CDR3 reads CASSEGQGRDEQFF. In DNA, the CDR3 is TGCGCCAGCAGCGAGGGACAGGGTAGGGATGAGCAGTTCTTC.